This T cell receptor (beta chain) was observed in a study of T cell responses to AZD1222 COVID-19 vaccine (TCRdb year 2021). In the study overall: TCR sequencing covered roughly 230 trial participants: 200 to 210 given two doses of AZD1222 and around 26 given two doses of MenACWY control vaccine. Trial participants were enrolled by age into 18-55, 56-69 and 70-plus year subgroups, with roughly 160, 29 and 62 TCR-sequenced participants respectively.

About this clone itself: The antigen it recognizes is unknown. Base qualities are not recorded, but no much larger clone differs from it by a single base.

General study outcomes and caveats: Reportedly, almost half of the unique spike-specific TCRs recognized epitopes lying outside the regions that are mutated in the B.1.351 and B.1.1.7 variants. Conclusions about previously exposed vaccinees are limited because only six or seven AZD1222 recipients were SARS-CoV-2 seropositive at baseline. The vaccine-associated CD4 TCRs covered the entire spike protein, and the dominant responses fell in regions 160-218 and 743-854. A significant rise in spike-specific TCR breadth and depth was observed after two AZD1222 doses relative to day 0 and relative to MenACWY recipients. Most participants were white British and females outnumbered males, and the authors suggested that clonal diversity may have been underestimated. No day 14 peak-response samples were available, so repertoires were characterized only after the peak T cell response. In the small 56-69-year group, the increase in depth fell short of significance, most likely because of low power.

The germline V gene encodes CDR1 ENHRY and CDR2 SYGVKD. The CDR3 starts with the cysteine, ends with the phenylalanine, and has 16 residues. Solely the CDR3 DNA is kept, with 48 bases framed from the first base. The germline V end is reduced by 0 bases and the J end by 4 bases; junction bases left unmatched: 2. The CDR3 regions of human TCRbeta chains were subjected to immunosequencing. The original methods were these. TCRs in the repertoires were matched against a reference library of SARS-CoV-2-specific TCRs that had been generated with the MIRA antigen-specificity platform. Breadth was defined as the fraction of unique TCRs that were SARS-CoV-2-associated, and depth was defined as the fraction of total T cells that were SARS-CoV-2-associated. Using the MIRA data, every spike-specific TCR was mapped to the spike region that the TCR reacted to and assigned to either a CD4 or a CD8 class. Log10-transformed breadth and depth values were compared by one-way ANOVA with Sidak's multiple comparisons tests. TCRdb took over this immuneACCESS table, retaining in-frame rearrangements with V and J assigned. Such tables are incomplete; in checked studies, under half of the missing clones stem from an unresolved V gene, and the remainder is unexplained. The V and J calls and clone size are taken from that table; D and trimming were inferred from the DNA. The sample data list nearly 90,000 clones, and around 88% of these were observed just once. Clones ranked in the top ten supply about 9.3% of the sample.

The time point label, read with the paper, signifies: baseline before first vaccination. The treatment or condition label on this specimen signifies: meningococcal conjugate vaccine given as trial control. The vaccinee samples were drawn from two UK trials, COV001 and COV002, one of which was a single-blind randomized controlled phase 2/3 trial testing AZD1222 (ChAdOx1 nCoV-19) in healthy adults. For TCRbeta chain sequencing, PBMC samples were collected from trial participants at day 0 and at day 28 after the second dose. The chain uses TRBV10-3 and TRBJ2-2; the junction holds 10 bases that match TRBD2. This specimen was peripheral blood, taken on day 0 of MenACWY control vaccination. The sequence was collected from an adult in good health. The DNA sequence reads TGTGCCATCAGTGAGTCGGTAGCGGGGGGCACCGGGGAGCTGTTTTTT. It specifies CAISESVAGGTGELFF.